A single sample is the source of the 9 T cell receptor beta chains below, sequenced in a study of T-cell reconstitution after alpha-beta-depleted transplantation in children. Construction of the TCRbeta library involved unique molecular identifiers. TCRdb ran MiXCR on the PCR reads and lists one entry per CDR3 protein. The sample shows about 980,000 distinct CDR3 sequences, under 30% of them seen only once. The sequenced sample was PBMCs, mostly from graft donor cells, obtained 360 days after TCRalphabeta/CD19-depleted stem cell transplant. These receptors were collected from a boy in the first two years of life who had a stem cell transplant for SCID, so the T cells may come from the graft donor.

V gene TRBV9 combines with J gene TRBJ2-5, with no clear D. CDR1 is SGDLS and CDR2 is YYNGEE in the germline V gene. The CDR3 is made up of 13 amino acids. Trimming removed 0 bases at V and 5 bases at J, with 8 bases between. Here the CDR3 DNA reads TGTGCCAGCAGCGTAGCCAGAGAGGAGACCCAGTACTTC. The encoded protein is CASSVAREETQYF.

The rearrangement uses TRBV5-5 and TRBJ1-5; D not resolved. Germline-derived CDR1 and CDR2 are SGHKS and YYEKEE (reference sequence). CDR3 size: 14 residues. Trimming stripped 4 bases from V and 6 bases from J, with 14 bases between. The DNA for the CDR3 is TGTGCCAGCAGCCAGGAGGTCTCGAGTCAGCCCCAGCATTTT. Its protein is CASSQEVSSQPQHF.

In this sample, this clonotype turned up a few times. V gene TRBV7-3 combines with J gene TRBJ1-4; a possible D gene is TRBD1 (6 bases). In germline, CDR1 is SGHTA, CDR2 FQGTGA. The CDR3 extends over 18 amino acids. V was cut by 1 base and J by 2 bases, with 17 bases left in between. CDR3 coding DNA: TGTGCCAGCAGCTTAAGGAGACAGGAGAATGCGACTAATGAAAAACTGTTTTTT. Its protein product is CASSLRRQENATNEKLFF.

The chain uses TRBV15 and TRBJ2-3, with 7 bases identical to TRBD1. The CDR3 consists of 15 residues. Per germline, CDR1 LNHNV and CDR2 YYDKDF (reference sequence). With 1 base clipped from V and 2 bases from J, the junction kept 3 bases outside the gene matches. CDR3 coding DNA: TGTGCCACCAGCAGAGTAGACAGGGACACAGATACGCAGTATTTT. Translated: CATSRVDRDTDTQYF.

There are many counts of this clonotype. CDR3 coding DNA: TGCGCCAGCAGCTTGGCTACTAGCGGGGGGCCACTAGCGACAGATACGCAGTATTTT. This codes for CASSLATSGGPLATDTQYF. The chain has TRBV5-1 and TRBJ2-3; TRBD2 agrees at 12 bases. V was clipped by 0 bases and J by 3 bases; unmatched bases: 11. Per germline, CDR1 SGHRS and CDR2 YFSETQ. The CDR3 contains 19 residues.

V usage is TRBV28 and J usage is TRBJ2-3; D is possibly TRBD2 (6 bases). CDR1 and CDR2 (germline): MDHEN, SYDVKM. Between the trimmed V and J ends, which lost 3 bases and 0 bases, there was a span of 16 bases. The CDR3 has 17 residues. Here the CDR3 reads CASSFGSLAGSTDTQYF. The CDR3 nucleotides read TGTGCCAGCAGTTTCGGCTCACTAGCAGGAAGCACAGATACGCAGTATTTT.

This clonotype was counted between two and nine times. This chain uses TRBV7-9 with TRBJ1-1, with TRBD1 matching over 9 bases. CDR1 is SEHNR and CDR2 is FQNEAQ in the germline V gene (reference sequence). V lost 5 bases and J lost 2; bases outside the gene matches: 6. This CDR3 has 15 residues. CDR3 in amino acids: CASSPGQGRNTEAFF. The CDR3 DNA sequence: TGTGCCAGCAGCCCTGGACAGGGGAGAAACACTGAAGCTTTCTTT.

The CDR3: CASSRDDSFYEQYF. Written as DNA, the CDR3 is TGCGCCAGCAGCCGAGACGACAGTTTCTACGAGCAGTACTTC. The chain has TRBV5-1 and TRBJ2-7; weak D call: TRBD1 (5 bases). The CDR3 contains 14 residues. The V gene's germline CDR1 is SGHRS and CDR2 YFSETQ. V was cut by 4 bases and J by 3 bases, with 14 bases left in between.

The rearrangement uses TRBV11-3 and TRBJ2-7; no firm D call. Germline loops: CDR1 SGHNT, CDR2 YENEEA. The germline V and J ends were trimmed by 1 base and 5 bases, with 6 bases remaining between them. The length of the CDR3 is 12 residues. This chain's CDR3 is CASSLGPNEQYF. CDR3 in DNA: TGTGCCAGCAGCTTAGGCCCAAACGAGCAGTACTTC.